These 4 T cell receptor beta chains were sequenced from one sample in a study of CD4 and CD8 cells across lung adenocarcinoma regions (dated by TCRdb to the late 2010s). Library preparation was by PCR. Sequencing was performed on a HiSeq X Ten. In TCRdb, the public reads were trimmed at Q25 with fastp and aligned with MiXCR, with productive beta chains retained. Rows with a matching CDR3 protein are joined into one entry that keeps the most common DNA and genes. Present in this sample are thousands of distinct CDR3 sequences, 55% to 75% of which were seen just once. The ten largest clones represent 16% of the sample. Source material: CD4+ T cells from the center of a lung tumor. In the paper's terms, the cell subset or site label means: tumor center region. These receptors originate from a male donor with lung adenocarcinoma. The CD4 and CD8 labels of this study may be unreliable.

In the case of this clonotype: The junction departs from germline at one end; a sequencing error may be responsible. The chain couples TRBV14 to TRBJ1-2; the D is unclear. The CDR3 spans 13 residues. CDR1 is SGHDN, CDR2 FVKESK, per germline. CDR3: CASGQDAYGGYTF. The CDR3 DNA reads as TGTGCCAGCGGCCAAGATGCGTACGGAGGCTACACCTTC. Variable domain in full (rest from reference TRBV14 and TRBJ1-2): EAGVTQFPSHSVIEKGQTVTLRCDPISGHDNLYWYRRVMGKEIKFLLHFVKESKQDESGMPNNRFLAERTGGTYSTLKVQPAELEDSGVYFCASGQDAYGGYTFGSGTRLTVV.

The chain joins TRBV7-2 to TRBJ1-6; TRBD1 agrees at 8 bases. Germline V gene lookup returns CDR1 SGHTA and CDR2 FQGNSA. V shed 5 bases and J 10 bases; nucleotides not matched to a gene: 10. The CDR3 is 15 residues long. As DNA, the CDR3 is TGTGCCAGCAGCCGCCGGACAGGGAGAGCCTCACCCCTCCACTTT. It codes for CASSRRTGRASPLHF. The variable domain in full, with the rest retrieved from reference TRBV7-2 and TRBJ1-6, is GAGVSQSPSNKVTEKGKDVELRCDPISGHTALYWYRQSLGQGLEFLIYFQGNSAPDKSGLPSDRFSAERTGGSVSTLTIQRTQQEDSAVYLCASSRRTGRASPLHFGNGTRLTVT.

This chain uses TRBV10-3 with TRBJ2-5; 12 positions agree with TRBD2. The end of the DNA fits TRBJ2-7 better, so the J call may be wrong. CDR1 is ENHRY and CDR2 is SYGVKD in the germline V gene. This CDR3 has 14 amino acids. CDR3 sequence reads: CAIPSGRGVYEQYF. CDR3 bases: TGTGCCATCCCTAGCGGGAGGGGAGTATACGAGCAGTACTTC.

CDR3: CASSFGASGANVLTF. Written as DNA, the CDR3 is TGTGCCAGCAGCTTTGGGGCTTCTGGGGCCAACGTCCTGACTTTC. The chain recombines TRBV7-8 with TRBJ2-6, with D possibly TRBD1 on 5 matching bases. Per germline, CDR1 SGHVS and CDR2 FQNEAQ. The CDR3 consists of 15 residues. Trimming shortened V by 3 bases and J by 1 base, and 7 bases separated the two germline ends.